Given below is one T cell receptor (beta chain) in context. Antigen specificity is unknown. PCR used 60 Vbeta primers and 13 Jbeta primers. Only in-frame clones appear in the TCRdb table, and some are missing; sequencing was by immunoSEQ multiplex PCR. Among around 150,000 clones listed, about 82% were seen once. The data originate from a study of cytomegalovirus exposure and HLA in healthy donors. Whole-study results and caveats: Follow-up analysis seemed to connect common viral pathogens with several of the most significant clusters identified. Cytomegalovirus status was reportedly diagnosed by the classifier with high sensitivity and specificity.

This TCR was recovered from a male donor in good health and CMV-seronegative. The sample was PBMCs.

DNA for the CDR3: TGTGCCAGCAGCTTGCGACAGGTCATCTACGAGCAGTACTTC. As protein: CASSLRQVIYEQYF. V is TRBV13 and J is TRBJ2-7; tentatively, D is TRBD1 (6 bases). The CDR3 spans 14 residues. V gave up 3 bases and J gave up 3 bases, with 12 bases separating them. In germline, CDR1 is PRHDT, CDR2 FYEKMQ (reference sequence).